This T cell receptor (beta chain) was profiled in a study of technical replicates of blood from several donors (dated by TCRdb to about 2017). Relative to germline, V is 4 bases shorter and J is 0 bases shorter, with 13 bases between their ends. Reading from cysteine to phenylalanine, the CDR3 counts 15 amino acids. CDR3 DNA only is kept here, 45 bases in frame from base 1. The germline V gene gives CDR1 as SGHRS and CDR2 as YFSETQ. Note on this clone: No cognate antigen has been identified for it. Base qualities are missing; no much larger clone stands one base away.

Receptors were amplified or captured by the immunoSEQ multiplex PCR assay. TCRdb limited this immuneACCESS table to in-frame rearrangements with V and J called. A share of clones is missing; checked studies link under half to unresolved V genes, and the rest is unexplained. The sample table shows tens of thousands of clones, and roughly 90% are seen once. Around 4.6% of the sample goes to the ten largest clones. The specimen sequenced was PBMCs. This sequence originates from a human donor in good health. Some clones in this sample may be carry-over from other donors' samples. This sequence uses TRBV5-1 and TRBJ1-2, with the D segment identity uncertain. The DNA sequence is as follows: TGCGCCAGCAGCCCCAACTCCGGAGCTAACTATGGCTACACCTTC. Its coded protein is CASSPNSGANYGYTF.